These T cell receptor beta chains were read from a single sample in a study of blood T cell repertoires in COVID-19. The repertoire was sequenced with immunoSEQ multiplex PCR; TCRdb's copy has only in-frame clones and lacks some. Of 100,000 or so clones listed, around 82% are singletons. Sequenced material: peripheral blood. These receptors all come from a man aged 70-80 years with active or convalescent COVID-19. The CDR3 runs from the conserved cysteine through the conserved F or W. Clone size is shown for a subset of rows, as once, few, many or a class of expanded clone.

CASSYGGQRNQPQHF	TRBV6-6	-
CASSVELDYNEQFF	TRBV19	-
CASSGTGGIQPQHF	TRBV27	-
CASSPLEFGPDTQYF	TRBV6-7	once
CASSLRTGGVNYGYTF	TRBV5-4	-
CASTLGGEGYNSPLHF	TRBV19	-
CASSPGQNYGYTF	TRBV7-2	-
CAWGRADYTF	TRBV30	few
CASSFERAYNEQFF	TRBV5-1	once
CAWTLAGLETQYF	TRBV30	-
CAWTTWGQGLVDTQYF	TRBV30	-
CASSQDPGNYGYTF	TRBV4-2	-
CATLYDRANEQFF	TRBV18	-
CASSLLAGGADTQYF	TRBV5-1	-
CASSQGRNSGGRETQYF	TRBV4-2	-
CASSPRQNYGYTF	TRBV5-5	-
CASSENREGYEQYF	TRBV2	-
CASSEVGGTGELFF	TRBV25-1	-
CASSPRGLIGTGELFF	TRBV5-1	-
CASSFRENTEAFF	TRBV7-9	-
CASSLALRDRGPPLHF	TRBV7-9	-
CASSVGWGVFGNTIYF	TRBV9	few
CASSWTGNTEAFF	TRBV28	-
CATSRARDRGGGQPQHF	TRBV15	-
CASSSRGLAGGVGGEQFF	TRBV11-2	-
CASSPNRGLGAYEQYF	TRBV18	few
CASSPAGENTEAFF	TRBV10-1	-